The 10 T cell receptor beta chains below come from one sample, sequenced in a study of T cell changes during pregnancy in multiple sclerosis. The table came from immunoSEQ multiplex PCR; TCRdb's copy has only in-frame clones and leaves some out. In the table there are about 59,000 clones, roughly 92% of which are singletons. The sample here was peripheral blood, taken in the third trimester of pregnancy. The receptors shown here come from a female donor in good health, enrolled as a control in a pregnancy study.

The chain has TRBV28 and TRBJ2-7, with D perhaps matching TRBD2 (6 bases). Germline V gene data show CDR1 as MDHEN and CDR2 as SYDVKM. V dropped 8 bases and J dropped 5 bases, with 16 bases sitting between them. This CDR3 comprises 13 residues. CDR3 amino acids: CASGWRARHEQYF. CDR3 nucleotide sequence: TGTGCCAGCGGTTGGAGGGCCCGTCACGAGCAGTACTTC.

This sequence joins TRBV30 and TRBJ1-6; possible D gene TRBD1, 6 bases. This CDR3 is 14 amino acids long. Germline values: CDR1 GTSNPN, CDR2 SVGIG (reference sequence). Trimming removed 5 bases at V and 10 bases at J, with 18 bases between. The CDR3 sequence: CAWSEGGLGSPLHF. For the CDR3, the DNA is TGTGCCTGGTCCGAGGGGGGGCTGGGATCACCCCTCCACTTT.

In DNA, the CDR3 is TGTGCCAGCAGCTCTAATTTAGCGGATTCACCCCTCCACTTT. It encodes CASSSNLADSPLHF. V and J are TRBV5-4 and TRBJ1-6; D gene ambiguous. Germline V gives CDR1 SGHNT, CDR2 YYREEE (reference sequence). The ends were cut back, 3 bases at V and 8 bases at J, with 12 bases in the middle. CDR3 length: 14 residues.

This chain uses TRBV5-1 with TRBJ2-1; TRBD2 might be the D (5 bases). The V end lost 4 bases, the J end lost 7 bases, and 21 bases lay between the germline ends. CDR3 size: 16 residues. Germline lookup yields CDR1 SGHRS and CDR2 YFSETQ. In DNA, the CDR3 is TGCGCCAGCAGCACGGAGACTGGACTCGAATTTAATGAGCAGTTCTTC. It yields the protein CASSTETGLEFNEQFF.

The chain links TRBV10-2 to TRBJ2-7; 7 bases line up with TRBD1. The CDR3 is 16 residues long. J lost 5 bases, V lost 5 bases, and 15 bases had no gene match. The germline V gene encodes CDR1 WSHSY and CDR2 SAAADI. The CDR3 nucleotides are TGCGCCAGCAGTAGGCAGACGACAGGGAATAGGAACGAGCAGTACTTC. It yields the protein CASSRQTTGNRNEQYF.

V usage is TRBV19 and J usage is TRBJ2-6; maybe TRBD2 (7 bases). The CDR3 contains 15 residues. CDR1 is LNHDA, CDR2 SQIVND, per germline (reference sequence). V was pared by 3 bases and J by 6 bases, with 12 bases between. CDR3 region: CASSIAGAEANVLTF. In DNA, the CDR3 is TGTGCCAGTAGTATTGCGGGGGCCGAGGCCAACGTCCTGACTTTC.

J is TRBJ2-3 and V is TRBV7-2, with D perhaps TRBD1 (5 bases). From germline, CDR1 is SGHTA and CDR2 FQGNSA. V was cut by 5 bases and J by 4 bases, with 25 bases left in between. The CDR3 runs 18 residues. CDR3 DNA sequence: TGTGCCAGCAGCCGTCAGTCAACAGGTTTTGGGTCGGCAGATACGCAGTATTTT. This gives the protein CASSRQSTGFGSADTQYF. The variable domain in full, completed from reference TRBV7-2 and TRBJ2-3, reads GAGVSQSPSNKVTEKGKDVELRCDPISGHTALYWYRQSLGQGLEFLIYFQGNSAPDKSGLPSDRFSAERTGGSVSTLTIQRTQQEDSAVYLCASSRQSTGFGSADTQYFGPGTRLTVL.

The CDR3 reads CASSLKVDRDTEAFF. The CDR3 DNA sequence: TGCGCCAGCAGCCTCAAGGTCGACAGGGACACTGAAGCTTTCTTT. The chain has TRBV4-1 and TRBJ1-1; 7 bases agree with TRBD1. CDR3 length: 15 residues. Germline CDR1 reads MGHRA; CDR2 reads YSYEKL. V lost 4 bases and J lost 3; bases outside the gene matches: 8.

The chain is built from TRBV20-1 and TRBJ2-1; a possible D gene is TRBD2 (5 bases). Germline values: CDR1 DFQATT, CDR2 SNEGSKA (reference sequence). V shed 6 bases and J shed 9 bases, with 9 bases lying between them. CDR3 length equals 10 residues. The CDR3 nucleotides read TGCAGTGCCACCCGGGGTGAGCAGTTCTTC. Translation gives CSATRGEQFF.

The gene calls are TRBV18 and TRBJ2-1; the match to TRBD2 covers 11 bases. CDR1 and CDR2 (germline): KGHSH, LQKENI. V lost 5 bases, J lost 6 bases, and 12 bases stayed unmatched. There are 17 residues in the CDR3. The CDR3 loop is CASSAGTSGLILNEQFF. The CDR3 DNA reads TGTGCCAGCTCAGCTGGGACTAGCGGTCTCATCCTCAATGAGCAGTTCTTC.